The 25 T cell receptor beta chains presented below share a single source sample, sequenced in a study of spatial heterogeneity in lung cancer. Time point defined: blood at routine non-recurrence follow-up after resection. TCRdb re-derived calls from the 5' RACE reads in MiXCR, one entry per CDR3 protein. The data hold about 43,000 distinct CDR3 sequences, with 20% to 25% observed a single time. The source material was PBMCs, sampled at follow-up. The receptors come from a female donor with early-stage non-small cell lung cancer.

The V call is TRBV7-2, the J call TRBJ2-2, with a possible D match to TRBD2 (6 bases). CDR3 size: 17 residues. Germline lookup yields CDR1 SGHTA and CDR2 FQGNSA. V lost 3 bases to trimming and J lost 6 bases, with 20 bases between them. The CDR3 here is CASSFPPLWGEAGELFF. In DNA form, the CDR3 reads TGTGCCAGCAGCTTTCCCCCTTTGTGGGGGGAGGCCGGGGAGCTGTTTTTT.

The chain recombines TRBV10-3 with TRBJ2-3; D is uncertain. The CDR3 sequence is 15 residues long. Trimming stripped 0 bases from V and 2 bases from J, with 9 bases between. Germline V gene sequence: CDR1 ENHRY, CDR2 SYGVKD. The CDR3 loop is CAISESAQDTDTQYF. CDR3 nucleotide sequence: TGTGCCATCAGTGAGTCGGCACAAGACACAGATACGCAGTATTTT.

This clonotype was found many times. CDR3 DNA: TGTGCCAGCAGCTTACATCCCTCTGGCGGGGAGCTGTTTTTT. This translates into CASSLHPSGGELFF. The chain uses TRBV11-2 and TRBJ2-2, with D uncertain. The length of the CDR3 is 14 residues. V gave up 2 bases and J gave up 7 bases, with 11 bases separating them. The germline V gene encodes CDR1 SGHAT and CDR2 FQNNGV. Together with reference TRBV11-2 and TRBJ2-2, the CDR3 gives the full variable domain: EAGVAQSPRYKIIEKRQSVAFWCNPISGHATLYWYQQILGQGPKLLIQFQNNGVVDDSQLPKDRFSAERLKGVDSTLKIQPAKLEDSAVYLCASSLHPSGGELFFGEGSRLTVL.

This rearrangement joins TRBV3-1 to TRBJ2-5; D unresolved. CDR3 size: 10 residues. Trimming took off 0 bases at V and 7 bases at J, with 0 bases between the two ends. Germline lookup yields CDR1 LGHDT and CDR2 YNNKEL (reference sequence). CDR3 sequence reads: CASSQETQYF. Written as DNA, the CDR3 is TGTGCCAGCAGCCAAGAGACCCAGTACTTC.

This clonotype turned up a few times. The rearrangement joins TRBV7-2 to TRBJ2-6, with D possibly matching TRBD2 (6 bases). Trimming took 5 bases from V and 1 from J, leaving 15 bases between them. This CDR3 is 17 amino acids long. Germline loops: CDR1 SGHTA, CDR2 FQGNSA. The CDR3 bases are TGTGCCAGCAGCGCGGTGGGGAGGATGTCTGGGGCCAACGTCCTGACTTTC. It specifies CASSAVGRMSGANVLTF. Looking up the rest from reference TRBV7-2 and TRBJ2-6 gives the full variable domain: GAGVSQSPSNKVTEKGKDVELRCDPISGHTALYWYRQSLGQGLEFLIYFQGNSAPDKSGLPSDRFSAERTGGSVSTLTIQRTQQEDSAVYLCASSAVGRMSGANVLTFGAGSRLTVL.

The chain links TRBV19 to TRBJ2-5; TRBD1 might be the D (6 bases). There are 13 residues in the CDR3. The germline V and J ends were trimmed by 3 bases and 5 bases, with 10 bases remaining between them. CDR1 and CDR2 from the germline V gene are LNHDA and SQIVND (reference sequence). The CDR3 nucleotides read TGTGCCAGTAGTATCCCAGGGGTGGAGACCCAGTACTTC. This sequence encodes CASSIPGVETQYF. The full variable domain, rest sourced from reference TRBV19 and TRBJ2-5, is DGGITQSPKYLFRKEGQNVTLSCEQNLNHDAMYWYRQDPGQGLRLIYYSQIVNDFQKGDIAEGYSVSREKKESFPLTVTSAQKNPTAFYLCASSIPGVETQYFGPGTRLLVL.

The V gene is TRBV18, the J gene TRBJ2-5, with D possibly matching TRBD1 (5 bases). Germline CDR1 KGHSH, CDR2 LQKENI. The CDR3 is made up of 15 amino acids. V lost 4 bases to trimming and J lost 5 bases, with 17 bases between them. This CDR3 reads CASSLGQTRLETQYF. The CDR3 coding sequence is TGTGCCAGCTCACTTGGACAAACTCGACTCGAGACCCAGTACTTC.

The chain recombines TRBV2 with TRBJ1-6, with 9 bases aligning to TRBD1. CDR1 is SNHLY and CDR2 is FYNNEI in the germline V gene. J lost 0 bases, V lost 8 bases, and 5 bases had no gene match. The length of the CDR3 is 16 residues. Here the CDR3 reads CASGGQGRSYNSPLHF. The DNA of the CDR3 is TGTGCCAGCGGGGGACAGGGACGCTCCTATAATTCACCCCTCCACTTT.

The chain is built from TRBV5-1 and TRBJ1-1; D possibly corresponds to TRBD1 (5 bases). Germline V gene data show CDR1 as SGHRS and CDR2 as YFSETQ. Trimming stripped 3 bases from V and 5 bases from J, with 17 bases between. The CDR3 has 15 amino acids. CDR3 sequence (DNA): TGCGCCAGCAGCTCCGCCGATGCGGGGGTGACTGAAGCTTTCTTT. Translating it yields CASSSADAGVTEAFF.

V is TRBV12-3 or TRBV12-4 and J is TRBJ2-7, with D possibly being TRBD1 (5 bases). This CDR3 contains 12 residues. Trimming stripped 6 bases from V and 6 bases from J, with 12 bases between. The CDR3 region is CASSQSQGEQYV. CDR3 nucleotide sequence: TGTGCCAGCAGCCAATCGCAGGGCGAGCAGTACGTC.

Ten or more counts support this clonotype. The V call is TRBV7-9, the J call TRBJ2-3; 11 nucleotides line up with TRBD2. The CDR3 loop spans 15 amino acids. The trim removed 4 bases at V and 4 bases at J, leaving 4 bases unmatched. The germline V gene encodes CDR1 SEHNR and CDR2 FQNEAQ (reference sequence). DNA for the CDR3: TGTGCCAGCAGCTACACTAGCGGGAGTGCAGATACGCAGTATTTT. The encoded protein is CASSYTSGSADTQYF.

This chain joins TRBV7-2 and TRBJ1-2, with a weak D call TRBD1 (5 bases). CDR1 is SGHTA and CDR2 is FQGNSA in the germline V gene. The germline V and J ends were trimmed by 3 bases and 8 bases, with 16 bases remaining between them. The CDR3 is 14 residues long. The CDR3 spells CASSFQGGSEGYTF. The CDR3, as DNA: TGTGCCAGCAGCTTTCAGGGAGGTTCGGAGGGCTACACCTTC.

This clonotype was counted a few times. This chain links TRBV7-3 with TRBJ2-1, with TRBD1 matching 7 bases. Unmatched junction bases numbered 3, after V lost 4 bases and J lost 0 bases. Germline-derived CDR1 and CDR2 are SGHTA and FQGTGA. This CDR3 is built from 15 residues. The CDR3 protein is CASSSQGVSYNEQFF. In DNA, the CDR3 is TGTGCCAGCAGCTCCCAGGGGGTCTCCTACAATGAGCAGTTCTTC.

This clonotype was detected a few times. This chain connects TRBV10-3 to TRBJ2-7; a weak D match, TRBD1 (5 bases). CDR1 is ENHRY and CDR2 is SYGVKD in the germline V gene. The CDR3 has 12 amino acids. The germline V and J ends were trimmed by 11 bases and 3 bases, with 14 bases remaining between them. In nucleotides, the CDR3 is TGTGCCTCTACGACAGCGAACTACGAGCAGTACTTC. As protein: CASTTANYEQYF.

This clonotype was seen repeatedly, ten times or more. The rearrangement links TRBV24-1 to TRBJ2-2, with TRBD1 matching 8 bases. The CDR3 has 13 residues. In germline, CDR1 is KGHDR, CDR2 SFDVKD. V shed 7 bases and J 6 bases; nucleotides not matched to a gene: 3. The CDR3 loop reads CATRDRVAGELFF. CDR3 bases: TGTGCCACCAGGGACAGGGTTGCCGGGGAGCTGTTTTTT.

This clonotype was recorded many times. The rearrangement links TRBV20-1 to TRBJ2-1, with 10 bases identical to TRBD2. With 4 bases clipped from V and 5 bases from J, the junction kept 8 bases outside the gene matches. This CDR3 comprises 15 residues. From germline, CDR1 is DFQATT and CDR2 SNEGSKA (reference sequence). Here the CDR3 DNA reads TGCAGTGCTAAGAGGTCACTAGCGGGGAACAATGAGCAGTTCTTC. This codes for CSAKRSLAGNNEQFF.

In its sample, this clonotype was seen a few times. The gene calls are TRBV10-3 and TRBJ2-3, with D possibly matching TRBD2 (5 bases). There are 19 residues in the CDR3. V lost 3 bases, J lost 1 base, and 23 bases lay in between. Germline loops: CDR1 ENHRY, CDR2 SYGVKD. CDR3 amino acids: CAISDRRLREAARTDTQYF. The DNA of the CDR3 is TGTGCCATCAGTGACCGTAGACTAAGAGAAGCGGCGCGCACAGATACGCAGTATTTT.

This clonotype was counted many times. For the CDR3, the DNA is TGTGCCAGTTCCGGGACCGATGTTTATGGCTACACCTTC. Protein product: CASSGTDVYGYTF. The chain links TRBV6-1 to TRBJ1-2; tentative D call: TRBD1 (5 bases). The CDR3 loop spans 13 amino acids. V was clipped by 9 bases and J by 5 bases, with 16 bases between them. Germline assignment: CDR1 MNHNS and CDR2 SASEGT.

The sample holds many counts of this clonotype. CDR3 sequence reads: CASSLQGADYGYTF. DNA of the CDR3: TGTGCCAGTAGTTTACAGGGTGCGGACTATGGCTACACCTTC. The gene calls are TRBV19 and TRBJ1-2, with D tentatively TRBD1 (6 bases). Germline V gene sequence: CDR1 LNHDA, CDR2 SQIVND (reference sequence). The CDR3 length is 14 residues. V dropped 5 bases and J dropped 3 bases, with 13 bases sitting between them.

The chain joins TRBV2 to TRBJ1-1; D is unclear. The CDR3 extends over 12 amino acids. V lost 6 bases to trimming and J lost 5 bases, with 10 bases between them. Per germline, CDR1 SNHLY and CDR2 FYNNEI. The DNA of the CDR3 is TGTGCCAGCAGGCAACTAGGGACTGAAGCTTTCTTT. Protein: CASRQLGTEAFF.

This chain links TRBV19 with TRBJ2-1; D gene unclear. The CDR3 runs 17 residues. Germline V gene sequence: CDR1 LNHDA, CDR2 SQIVND (reference sequence). Trimming left V 0 bases short and J 6 bases short, with 18 bases between. CDR3 DNA: TGTGCCAGTAGTATAGATTGGTCGGCAGTAGGCGGCAATGAGCAGTTCTTC. Protein product: CASSIDWSAVGGNEQFF.

This clonotype was counted many times. The chain links TRBV5-1 to TRBJ1-4, with TRBD1 identical over 8 bases. Germline trimming cut 5 bases from V and 3 bases from J; bases unmatched to any gene: 3. CDR1 is SGHRS, CDR2 YFSETQ, per germline. The CDR3 covers 14 residues. The CDR3: CASRKTGANEKLFF. The CDR3 coding sequence is TGCGCCAGCAGAAAGACAGGGGCTAATGAAAAACTGTTTTTT.

This clonotype was recorded many times. This sequence joins TRBV14 and TRBJ1-6; TRBD1 matches 8 bases. The CDR3 is 13 amino acids. Germline CDR1 SGHDN, CDR2 FVKESK. V was pared by 6 bases and J by 8 bases, with 3 bases of the junction left unmatched. The CDR3 region is CASRGQVDSPLHF. CDR3 in DNA: TGTGCCAGCAGGGGACAGGTGGATTCACCCCTCCACTTT.

The chain links TRBV21-1 to TRBJ2-7. TRBV21-1 is classified as a pseudogene. This CDR3 spans 11 amino acids. The CDR3 sequence is CASSKPCEQYF. The CDR3, as DNA: TGTGCCAGCAGCAAACCGTGCGAGCAGTACTTC.

The chain carries TRBV27 and TRBJ1-2; D gene ambiguous. This CDR3 spans 13 amino acids. Trimming shortened V by 3 bases and J by 8 bases, and 13 bases separated the two germline ends. CDR1 is MNHEY and CDR2 is SMNVEV in the germline V gene (reference sequence). The CDR3 loop reads CASSFTGESGYTF. CDR3 coding DNA: TGTGCCAGCAGTTTTACTGGGGAATCCGGCTACACCTTC.